This T cell receptor beta chain stems from a study of T-cell reconstitution after alpha-beta-depleted transplantation in children. During its preparation, the TCRbeta library received unique molecular identifiers. A single record per CDR3 protein comes from TCRdb applying MiXCR to the PCR reads. The sample lists about 340,000 distinct CDR3 sequences, 13% seen once, with 4.3% in the top ten. The CDR3 sequence is 17 residues long. V was pared by 3 bases and J by 2 bases, with 19 bases between. The clonotype was recovered from a human donor who donated a stem cell graft to a child with Fanconi anemia. The sequenced sample was PBMCs, obtained from the stem cell graft. The chain joins TRBV12-3 or TRBV12-4 to TRBJ2-5; D not resolved. CDR3 sequence (DNA): TGTGCCAGCAGTTTTGACCTGGGCAGGCATGCGCAAGAGACCCAGTACTTC. Translating it yields CASSFDLGRHAQETQYF.